These 32 T cell receptor beta chains share one sample of origin, sequenced in a study of T cells in Graves' hyperthyroidism and ophthalmopathy. From RNA transcripts, TCR beta CDR3 regions were amplified. HTBI primers were the set used in a first-round RT-PCR of the TCR CDR3. MiXCR, applied by TCRdb to the multiplex PCR reads, yields one record per CDR3 protein. The sample contains 600,000 or so distinct CDR3 sequences, 12% to 15% of which appear only once. Sequencing used blood. The receptors were gathered from a young woman with Graves' ophthalmopathy.

At least ten counts were recorded for this clonotype. An end of the junction does not agree with germline; a read error may underlie this. The gene calls are TRBV7-7 and TRBJ2-1; 14 bases agree with TRBD2. CDR1 SSHAT and CDR2 FNYEAQ come from the germline V gene (reference sequence). CDR3 length: 16 amino acids. For the CDR3, the DNA is TGTGCTAGCAGCGAGGGACTAGCGGGAGTCTACAATGAGCAGTTCTTC. It encodes CASSEGLAGVYNEQFF. Supplemented by reference TRBV7-7 and TRBJ2-1, the full variable domain reads GAGVSQSPRYKVTKRGQDVTLRCDPISSHATLYWYQQALGQGPEFLTYFNYEAQPDKSGLPSDRFSAERPEGSISTLTIQRTEQRDSAMYRCASSEGLAGVYNEQFFGPGTRLTVL.

This clonotype was seen repeatedly, ten times or more. The chain joins TRBV12-3 or TRBV12-4 to TRBJ1-1; no reliable D call. Deletions cut 3 bases from V and 0 bases from J, with 5 bases between. CDR3 length: 13 amino acids. DNA for the CDR3: TGTGCCAGCAGTTTCCATATGAACACTGAAGCTTTCTTT. Translated: CASSFHMNTEAFF.

This clonotype has ten or more counts. This chain joins TRBV6-5 and TRBJ1-1, with a possible D match to TRBD1 (5 bases). Germline V gene data show CDR1 as MNHEY and CDR2 as SVGAGI. V lost 0 bases and J lost 0, with 8 bases in between. This CDR3 has 15 amino acids. The CDR3 nucleotides read TGTGCCAGCAGTTACTCGGGGGGGATGAACACTGAAGCTTTCTTT. Its protein product is CASSYSGGMNTEAFF.

This clonotype has more than one count but fewer than ten. J is TRBJ2-3 and V is TRBV28; the D is unclear. V lost 8 bases to trimming and J lost 3 bases, with 12 bases between them. Germline V lookup: CDR1 MDHEN, CDR2 SYDVKM. The CDR3 totals 13 residues. This CDR3 is CASPLPNTDTQYF. For the CDR3, the DNA is TGTGCCAGCCCCCTACCCAATACAGATACGCAGTATTTT. Complete variable domain (other parts from reference TRBV28 and TRBJ2-3): DVKVTQSSRYLVKRTGEKVFLECVQDMDHENMFWYRQDPGLGLRLIYFSYDVKMKEKGDIPEGYSVSREKKERFSLILESASTNQTSMYLCASPLPNTDTQYFGPGTRLTVL.

The chain combines TRBV6-1 with TRBJ2-1, with TRBD2 matching over 7 bases. The ends lost 3 bases at V and 7 bases at J; junction bases unmatched: 12. The length of the CDR3 is 16 residues. The V gene's germline CDR1 is MNHNS and CDR2 SASEGT. CDR3: CASSERLWEGLNEQFF. The CDR3 DNA follows: TGTGCCAGCAGTGAGAGGTTGTGGGAGGGCCTGAATGAGCAGTTCTTC.

This clonotype was counted many times. The chain couples TRBV27 to TRBJ2-3; D not certain. The CDR3 totals 14 residues. The V and J ends lost 7 bases and 4 bases respectively, with 15 bases between them. The germline CDR1 and CDR2 sequences are MNHEY and SMNVEV (reference sequence). The CDR3 bases are TGTGCCAGCACCAGCCCCTTTAGAGCAGATACGCAGTATTTT. It yields the protein CASTSPFRADTQYF.

This clonotype was seen only a few times. V is TRBV9 and J is TRBJ2-7; 11 nucleotides agree with TRBD2. Germline loops: CDR1 SGDLS, CDR2 YYNGEE. CDR3 size: 16 residues. Trimming removed 0 bases from V and 2 bases from J; junction bases left unmatched: 4. This CDR3 reads CASSVGLAGGTYEQYF. Here the CDR3 DNA reads TGTGCCAGCAGCGTAGGGCTAGCGGGAGGAACCTACGAGCAGTACTTC.

This clonotype was recorded at least ten times. V and J are TRBV12-3 or TRBV12-4 and TRBJ1-1; D gene unclear. Trimming removed 2 bases from V and 1 base from J, with 5 bases in between. This CDR3 comprises 13 residues. The CDR3 protein is CASSLQPNTEAFF. The CDR3 region has the DNA TGTGCCAGCAGTTTACAGCCGAACACTGAAGCTTTCTTT.

The CDR3 sequence: CASRVDKGRTGELFF. DNA of the CDR3: TGTGCCAGCAGAGTAGACAAGGGGCGGACCGGGGAGCTGTTTTTT. The chain has TRBV6-1 and TRBJ2-2; a possible D gene is TRBD1 (5 bases). The CDR3 consists of 15 residues. The germline V gene has CDR1 MNHNS and CDR2 SASEGT. Trimming stripped 6 bases from V and 5 bases from J, with 16 bases between.

This clonotype was observed a few times. This chain connects TRBV4-1 to TRBJ2-2; maybe TRBD2 (6 bases). This CDR3 spans 14 amino acids. CDR1 MGHRA and CDR2 YSYEKL come from the germline V gene. V was pared by 5 bases and J by 5 bases, with 12 bases between. CDR3 sequence reads: CASSVPGGTGELFF. The CDR3 DNA follows: TGCGCCAGCAGCGTCCCCGGAGGGACCGGGGAGCTGTTTTTT.

This clonotype was observed many times. The chain combines TRBV28 with TRBJ2-5; D is unclear. V lost 4 bases and J 5 bases, leaving 11 bases between the germline ends. Germline V lookup: CDR1 MDHEN, CDR2 SYDVKM. This CDR3 is built from 13 residues. The CDR3 reads CASSSGPMETQYF. The CDR3 DNA is TGTGCCAGCAGTTCTGGCCCTATGGAGACCCAGTACTTC.

This clonotype occurred many times. V is TRBV7-9 and J is TRBJ2-7; D gene unclear. Per germline, CDR1 SEHNR and CDR2 FQNEAQ (reference sequence). CDR3 size: 13 residues. V was shortened by 3 bases and J by 6 bases, with 12 bases between the two germline ends. The CDR3 sequence is CASSFTNPSEQYF. Written as DNA, the CDR3 is TGTGCCAGCAGCTTCACAAACCCTTCCGAGCAGTACTTC.

J is TRBJ1-5 and V is TRBV25-1; no reliable D call. Per the germline V gene, CDR1 is MGHDK and CDR2 is SYGVNS. The CDR3 covers 13 residues. The V gene lost 1 base and the J gene lost 7 bases, with 8 bases spanning the gap. The chain's CDR3 is CASSESGYQPQHF. CDR3 bases: TGTGCCAGCAGTGAATCGGGGTACCAGCCCCAGCATTTT.

This chain uses TRBV4-2 with TRBJ2-1, with 9 nucleotides matching TRBD2. The J segment lost 6 bases and the V segment lost 1 base, leaving 7 bases of the junction unmatched. Germline lookup yields CDR1 LGHNA and CDR2 YNFKEQ. This CDR3 is 16 amino acids long. The CDR3 region is CASSQAATSGFNEQFF. In DNA, the CDR3 is TGTGCCAGCAGCCAAGCGGCGACTAGCGGTTTCAATGAGCAGTTCTTC.

The rearrangement links TRBV14 to TRBJ1-6, with TRBD1 as a possible D gene (5 bases). The CDR3 extends over 19 amino acids. Germline CDR1 reads SGHDN; CDR2 reads FVKESK. V was cut by 1 base and J by 6 bases, with 22 bases left in between. CDR3 coding DNA: TGTGCCAGCAGCCAAGGTGTTGACAGACCGGGACCGATTAATTCACCCCTCCACTTT. This translates into CASSQGVDRPGPINSPLHF.

Comment on this clonotype: With a much larger clone just one base away, this may be a read error. The rearrangement links TRBV6-2 or TRBV6-3 to TRBJ1-5; a weak D match, TRBD1 (6 bases). Trimming shortened V by 5 bases and J by 5 bases, and 13 bases separated the two germline ends. Germline V gives CDR1 MNHEY, CDR2 SVGEGT. The CDR3 runs 14 residues. The CDR3 DNA sequence: TGTGCCAGCAGTGATCAACAGGGTTATCAGCCCCAGCATTTT. Translation gives CASSDQQGYQPQHF.

V is TRBV4-3 and J is TRBJ2-7; 13 bases align to TRBD2. Germline V gives CDR1 LGHNA, CDR2 YSLEER. The V gene end was trimmed by 4 bases and the J gene end by 3 bases; junction bases not matched to a gene: 12. CDR3 length: 18 amino acids. CDR3: CASSRYGTSGTSGYEQYF. CDR3 DNA sequence: TGCGCCAGCAGCCGGTACGGGACTAGCGGGACGTCGGGCTACGAGCAGTACTTC.

This clonotype was picked up many times. This chain connects TRBV6-1 to TRBJ1-5; unclear D gene. CDR1 and CDR2 from the germline V gene are MNHNS and SASEGT. V was shortened by 3 bases and J by 5 bases, with 8 bases between the two germline ends. The CDR3 is 13 amino acids. CDR3 in amino acids: CASSEGTYQPQHF. CDR3 bases: TGTGCCAGCAGTGAGGGAACTTATCAGCCCCAGCATTTT.

This clonotype came up a few times. Germline and junction disagree at one end, which may indicate a read error. V usage is TRBV9 and J usage is TRBJ2-3; 9 bases map to TRBD2. The CDR3 contains 15 residues. Germline-derived CDR1 and CDR2 are SGDLS and YYNGEE. The CDR3 coding sequence is TGTGCCCCGATCACGACGACTAGCGGATCAGATGCGCAGTATTTT. Residues: CAPITTTSGSDAQYF.

The table lists this clonotype with many counts. This chain links TRBV2 with TRBJ1-2, with 9 bases lining up with TRBD1. The V segment lost 2 bases and the J segment 6 bases; nucleotides outside the gene matches: 10. In germline, CDR1 is SNHLY, CDR2 FYNNEI. The CDR3 covers 16 residues. CDR3 bases: TGTGCCAGCAGTGAATTGGACTCGACAGGGGGGGATGGCTACACCTTC. It specifies CASSELDSTGGDGYTF.

This clonotype appeared many times. The chain couples TRBV11-3 to TRBJ1-1; TRBD1 is a possible D gene (6 bases). Germline V gene lookup returns CDR1 SGHNT and CDR2 YENEEA. CDR3 size: 13 residues. Trimming removed 7 bases at V and 4 bases at J, with 13 bases between. In DNA, the CDR3 is TGTGCCAGCAACTACAGGGACCGCACTGAAGCTTTCTTT. Translating it yields CASNYRDRTEAFF.

This clonotype was counted ten times or more. The rearrangement joins TRBV28 to TRBJ2-3, with 10 bases fitting TRBD1. Per germline, CDR1 MDHEN and CDR2 SYDVKM. The CDR3 runs 15 residues. V gave up 4 bases and J gave up 5 bases; unmatched junction bases: 6. As DNA, the CDR3 is TGTGCCAGCAGTTCCCTGACAGGGGGCTTAGATACGCAGTATTTT. Its translation is CASSSLTGGLDTQYF.

This clonotype was recorded at least ten times. The chain links TRBV28 to TRBJ2-1; 7 nucleotides agree with TRBD1. CDR3 length: 14 residues. Trimming cost V 10 bases and J 6 bases; bases outside gene matches: 12. Germline V gene lookup returns CDR1 MDHEN and CDR2 SYDVKM. The CDR3 reads CANRRTGLGNEQFF. CDR3 DNA: TGTGCCAACAGGAGGACAGGCCTGGGCAATGAGCAGTTCTTC.

This clonotype was counted between two and nine times. The gene calls are TRBV6-9 and TRBJ1-6; D perhaps matches TRBD1 (6 bases). The CDR3 is made up of 18 amino acids. In germline, CDR1 is MNHGY, CDR2 SVAAGI. V was shortened by 3 bases and J by 0 bases, with 15 bases between the two germline ends. Written as DNA, the CDR3 is TGTGCCAGCAGTTACAACAGGGAGGTCCTCTCCTATAATTCACCCCTCCACTTT. It translates to CASSYNREVLSYNSPLHF.

This clonotype was observed many times. The rearrangement links TRBV6-1 to TRBJ2-7; D is unclear. Looked up from germline, CDR1 is MNHNS and CDR2 is SASEGT. The CDR3 loop spans 13 amino acids. V lost 6 bases to trimming and J lost 1 base, with 10 bases between them. The CDR3 bases are TGTGCCAGCAGCATCCAGGCTTCCTACGAGCAGTACTTC. Translating it yields CASSIQASYEQYF.

To note about this clonotype: A much larger clonotype is one base distant, so this may be a read error. The rearrangement joins TRBV9 to TRBJ1-5; D is unresolved. V lost 0 bases to trimming and J lost 3 bases, with 4 bases between them. The CDR3 spans 13 residues. Germline V gives CDR1 SGDLS, CDR2 YYNGEE. The CDR3 coding sequence is TGTGCCAGCAGCGTAGGAGACAATCAGCCCCAGCATTTT. This encodes CASSVGDNQPQHF.

This clonotype occurred many times. The rearrangement joins TRBV12-3 or TRBV12-4 to TRBJ1-4, with 10 bases that match TRBD1. The CDR3 is 16 amino acids. Losses at the gene ends were 3 bases for V and 6 bases for J; bases not matched to a gene: 7. The CDR3 here is CASSLNFGTGDEKLFF. The CDR3 DNA follows: TGTGCCAGCAGTTTGAATTTTGGGACAGGGGATGAAAAACTGTTTTTT.

This clonotype was recorded many times. The CDR3 DNA is TGTGCCAGCATCACAGGGGGGACTAGATTCTACGAGCAGTACTTC. It translates to CASITGGTRFYEQYF. The gene calls are TRBV6-1 and TRBJ2-7, with D perhaps being TRBD1 or TRBD2 (8 bases each). CDR1 is MNHNS, CDR2 SASEGT, per germline. Trimming removed 7 bases at V and 3 bases at J, with 19 bases between. This CDR3 contains 15 residues.

This clonotype was counted ten times or more. V is TRBV11-2 and J is TRBJ1-1, with no clear D. Germline V gene lookup returns CDR1 SGHAT and CDR2 FQNNGV. The CDR3 consists of 15 residues. The germline V and J ends were trimmed by 6 bases and 4 bases, with 18 bases remaining between them. CDR3 in amino acids: CASRGALLKGTEAFF. CDR3 coding DNA: TGTGCCAGCAGAGGAGCACTTTTGAAAGGCACTGAAGCTTTCTTT.

In its sample, this clonotype was seen a few times. The chain has TRBV4-2 and TRBJ2-3; TRBD2 matches 9 bases. The CDR3 covers 17 residues. Germline trimming cut 0 bases from V and 9 bases from J; bases unmatched to any gene: 13. Germline V gene sequence: CDR1 LGHNA, CDR2 YNFKEQ. The chain's CDR3 is CASSQDAALAGLETQYF. For the CDR3, the DNA is TGTGCCAGCAGCCAAGATGCCGCGCTAGCGGGATTGGAAACGCAGTATTTT.

In its sample, this clonotype was seen many times. The rearrangement joins TRBV7-2 to TRBJ1-1, with D possibly matching TRBD1 (6 bases). With 5 bases removed from V and 4 bases from J, the gap between germline ends came to 17 bases. Germline loops: CDR1 SGHTA, CDR2 FQGNSA. The CDR3 has 15 residues. Written as DNA, the CDR3 is TGTGCCAGCAGCCCTTCAAGGGGGGTATTCACTGAAGCTTTCTTT. This translates into CASSPSRGVFTEAFF.

This clonotype was observed a few times. The V and J genes are TRBV7-2 and TRBJ2-7; the match to TRBD1 covers 8 bases. With 5 bases clipped from V and 4 bases from J, the junction kept 7 bases outside the gene matches. This CDR3 contains 14 residues. The V gene's germline CDR1 is SGHTA and CDR2 FQGNSA. As DNA, the CDR3 is TGTGCCAGCAGCCTAAACAGGGGGACTTACGAGCAGTACTTC. Translating gives CASSLNRGTYEQYF.